The next 25 T cell receptor beta chains were all read from a single sample in a study of T cells in Graves' hyperthyroidism and ophthalmopathy. RNA transcripts served as the template for amplifying TCR beta CDR3 regions. Carried out on the TCR CDR3, a first-round RT-PCR used the HTBI primer set. TCRdb itself ran the multiplex PCR reads through MiXCR, one entry per CDR3 protein. The table has about 640,000 distinct CDR3 sequences, less than 25% seen once; the top ten hold 34%. The sequencing sample was made of blood. The receptors here all came from a man aged 30 to 45 with Graves' ophthalmopathy.

This clonotype has more than one count but fewer than ten. The chain has TRBV5-6 and TRBJ1-5, with D perhaps TRBD1 (5 bases). CDR1 and CDR2 (germline): SGHDT, YYEEEE. V was trimmed by 3 bases and J by 11 bases, leaving 12 bases between them. CDR3 length: 12 residues. This chain's CDR3 is CASSWGTRAQHF. Here the CDR3 DNA reads TGTGCCAGCAGCTGGGGGACGAGGGCCCAGCATTTT.

The CDR3 is CASTLSRLAGGETQYF. Here the CDR3 DNA reads TGTGCCAGCACCCTAAGTAGACTAGCGGGAGGAGAGACCCAGTACTTC. The chain is built from TRBV6-1 and TRBJ2-5, with TRBD2 matching over 13 bases. This CDR3 is built from 16 residues. V dropped 7 bases and J dropped 4; count of bases not matched to a gene: 9. Per germline, CDR1 MNHNS and CDR2 SASEGT.

The sample holds a few counts of this clonotype. The chain links TRBV27 to TRBJ1-6; TRBD1 agrees at 7 bases. The germline V gene encodes CDR1 MNHEY and CDR2 SMNVEV (reference sequence). J gave up 10 bases and V 5 bases, and 8 bases lay outside the gene matches. The CDR3 spans 14 residues. CDR3 region: CASSTPDRVSPLHF. The DNA for the CDR3 is TGTGCCAGCAGTACCCCCGACAGGGTGTCACCCCTCCACTTT.

This clonotype came up many times. The chain joins TRBV11-2 to TRBJ2-7; D is undetermined. V lost 5 bases, J lost 4 bases, and 12 bases lay in between. The CDR3 is 13 residues long. Per the germline V gene, CDR1 is SGHAT and CDR2 is FQNNGV. The CDR3 coding sequence is TGTGCCAGCAGCGAGAACAGAGTGTACGAGCAGTACTTC. It yields the protein CASSENRVYEQYF.

About this clonotype: Since a much larger clone is just one base distant, this may be a read error. The genes are TRBV28 and TRBJ1-4; D call uncertain. The length of the CDR3 is 15 residues. CDR1 MDHEN and CDR2 SYDVKM come from the germline V gene. Trimming removed 5 bases from V and 4 bases from J, with 14 bases in between. Here the CDR3 reads CASSPQERRNEKLFF. DNA of the CDR3: TGTGCCAGCAGTCCGCAGGAACGTCGTAATGAAAAACTGTTTTTT.

This clonotype was recorded a few times. The chain employs TRBV20-1 and TRBJ2-2; the D is unclear. Germline loops: CDR1 DFQATT, CDR2 SNEGSKA (reference sequence). The CDR3 runs to 14 residues. Trimming removed 3 bases at V and 6 bases at J, with 14 bases between. This CDR3 is CSARDLSTAGELFF. The CDR3 DNA reads as TGCAGTGCTAGGGACCTCTCAACAGCCGGGGAGCTGTTTTTT.

This clonotype occurred many times. The chain recombines TRBV20-1 with TRBJ2-3; D not certain. This CDR3 is built from 15 residues. Germline V gene data show CDR1 as DFQATT and CDR2 as SNEGSKA (reference sequence). Trimming pared 4 bases from V and 0 bases from J, leaving 14 bases between. The CDR3 region has the DNA TGCAGTGCTACTCGGGCGTCTTCTAGCACAGATACGCAGTATTTT. The encoded protein is CSATRASSSTDTQYF.

This clonotype was found a few times. This chain joins TRBV7-3 and TRBJ2-1; TRBD2 matches at 15 bases. The V gene's germline CDR1 is SGHTA and CDR2 FQGTGA. The CDR3 spans 17 residues. V shed 4 bases and J 5 bases; nucleotides not matched to a gene: 6. CDR3 loop: CASSSGLAGGIHNEQFF. CDR3 DNA: TGTGCCAGCAGCTCGGGACTAGCGGGAGGAATCCACAATGAGCAGTTCTTC.

The chain recombines TRBV28 with TRBJ2-7, with D maybe TRBD1 (6 bases). The CDR3 is 16 residues long. Trimming shortened V by 2 bases and J by 0 bases, and 14 bases separated the two germline ends. Per germline, CDR1 MDHEN and CDR2 SYDVKM. CDR3 amino acids: CASSLPRQEPSYEQYF. The CDR3, as DNA: TGTGCCAGCAGTTTACCCCGACAGGAGCCCTCCTACGAGCAGTACTTC.

This clonotype has only a few counts. J is TRBJ2-5 and V is TRBV28; the match to TRBD2 covers 10 bases. This CDR3 contains 16 residues. V lost 2 bases to trimming and J lost 5 bases; unmatched junction nucleotides: 8. The germline gives CDR1 MDHEN, CDR2 SYDVKM. Written as DNA, the CDR3 is TGTGCCAGCAGTTTAATCCTAGCGGGAGAGGTGGAGACCCAGTACTTC. Amino acids: CASSLILAGEVETQYF.

This sequence joins TRBV4-1 and TRBJ1-1, with D perhaps TRBD1 (6 bases). CDR1 MGHRA and CDR2 YSYEKL come from the germline V gene. The CDR3 contains 15 residues. V was trimmed by 4 bases and J by 5 bases, leaving 17 bases between them. CDR3 DNA: TGCGCCAGCAGCCGCATCACAGGGACCAATACTGAAGCTTTCTTT. It codes for CASSRITGTNTEAFF.

V usage is TRBV6-1 and J usage is TRBJ2-1, with D maybe TRBD2 (6 bases). The germline CDR1 and CDR2 sequences are MNHNS and SASEGT. V lost 6 bases and J lost 8, with 20 bases in between. The CDR3 loop spans 15 amino acids. The CDR3, as DNA: TGTGCCAGCAGCCCCGTAAGGGGAGGCGGGGATGAGCAGTTCTTC. Translated: CASSPVRGGGDEQFF.

This clonotype was recorded a few times. The chain employs TRBV9 and TRBJ2-3; 7 bases map to TRBD2. The CDR3 contains 16 residues. Per germline, CDR1 SGDLS and CDR2 YYNGEE. V lost 2 bases to trimming and J lost 3 bases; unmatched junction nucleotides: 9. Written as DNA, the CDR3 is TGTGCCAGCAGCGTGGGGTCTCGGGGAGGGACAGATACGCAGTATTTT. Residues: CASSVGSRGGTDTQYF.

This clonotype was seen at least ten times. The CDR3 coding sequence is TGTGCCAGCAAACCTGCCGGGACGGTGACCTACGAGCAGTACTTC. It translates to CASKPAGTVTYEQYF. The chain links TRBV28 to TRBJ2-7; D may be TRBD1 or TRBD2 (5 bases each). Trimming stripped 7 bases from V and 2 bases from J, with 18 bases between. The CDR3 sequence is 15 residues long. Germline assignment: CDR1 MDHEN and CDR2 SYDVKM.

This clonotype appeared many times. The V call is TRBV11-2, the J call TRBJ2-3; D is ambiguous. This CDR3 contains 14 residues. In germline, CDR1 is SGHAT, CDR2 FQNNGV. With 6 bases removed from V and 2 bases from J, the gap between germline ends came to 12 bases. The CDR3 DNA is TGTGCCAGCAGTTTGGGCCAGTACACAGATACGCAGTATTTT. Protein sequence: CASSLGQYTDTQYF. Drawing the rest from reference TRBV11-2 and TRBJ2-3, the complete variable domain is EAGVAQSPRYKIIEKRQSVAFWCNPISGHATLYWYQQILGQGPKLLIQFQNNGVVDDSQLPKDRFSAERLKGVDSTLKIQPAKLEDSAVYLCASSLGQYTDTQYFGPGTRLTVL.

The chain joins TRBV5-1 to TRBJ1-3, with 8 bases lining up with TRBD1. The CDR3 sequence is 17 residues long. Trimming cost V 0 bases and J 3 bases; bases outside gene matches: 8. Germline CDR1 reads SGHRS; CDR2 reads YFSETQ. Here the CDR3 reads CASSLEPSGGNGNTIYF. The CDR3 nucleotides read TGCGCCAGCAGCTTGGAGCCCTCAGGGGGCAATGGAAACACCATATATTTT.

The sample holds a few counts of this clonotype. The chain couples TRBV4-1 to TRBJ1-4, with TRBD1 as a possible D gene (6 bases). Trimming took 0 bases from V and 7 from J, leaving 12 bases between them. The CDR3 is made up of 15 amino acids. Germline CDR1 reads MGHRA; CDR2 reads YSYEKL. CDR3 nucleotide sequence: TGCGCCAGCAGCCAAGAGCGGGGGCACGGTGAAAAACTGTTTTTT. Translation gives CASSQERGHGEKLFF.

This sequence joins TRBV9 and TRBJ2-5; D may match TRBD1 or TRBD2 (5 bases each). Germline loops: CDR1 SGDLS, CDR2 YYNGEE. V gave up 2 bases and J gave up 5 bases, with 10 bases separating them. This CDR3 has 13 amino acids. The CDR3 reads CASSVGEWETQYF. CDR3 sequence (DNA): TGTGCCAGCAGCGTGGGGGAGTGGGAGACCCAGTACTTC.

The chain carries TRBV7-2 and TRBJ1-2; D call uncertain. Germline loops: CDR1 SGHTA, CDR2 FQGNSA. V was shortened by 5 bases and J by 7 bases, with 2 bases between the two germline ends. There are 9 residues in the CDR3. CDR3 sequence (DNA): TGTGCCAGCAGCGCTGGCTACACCTTC. It encodes CASSAGYTF.

This chain links TRBV20-1 with TRBJ2-7; perhaps TRBD2 as D (6 bases). The CDR3 extends over 13 amino acids. Germline assignment: CDR1 DFQATT and CDR2 SNEGSKA (reference sequence). V dropped 2 bases and J dropped 0 bases, with 8 bases sitting between them. CDR3 sequence reads: CSARPRGSYEQYF. CDR3 in DNA: TGCAGTGCTAGACCGCGGGGCTCCTACGAGCAGTACTTC.

This clonotype occurred a few times. This chain connects TRBV7-2 to TRBJ1-3; D might be TRBD1 (5 bases). V was pared by 5 bases and J by 3 bases, with 14 bases between. Germline-derived CDR1 and CDR2 are SGHTA and FQGNSA. This CDR3 is built from 15 residues. The CDR3 reads CASSPFEGFGNTIYF. CDR3 in DNA: TGTGCCAGCAGCCCGTTCGAGGGGTTTGGAAACACCATATATTTT.

This clonotype was seen only a few times. The chain recombines TRBV18 with TRBJ2-1, with D tentatively TRBD2 (5 bases). The CDR3 consists of 17 residues. CDR1 is KGHSH and CDR2 is LQKENI in the germline V gene. V lost 3 bases, J lost 0 bases, and 15 bases lay in between. The CDR3 DNA follows: TGTGCCAGCTCACCTGGCGGCGGGCTAAGCTCCTACAATGAGCAGTTCTTC. As protein: CASSPGGGLSSYNEQFF.

This chain uses TRBV7-9 with TRBJ1-1, with D tentatively TRBD1 (5 bases). Germline V gene data show CDR1 as SEHNR and CDR2 as FQNEAQ (reference sequence). V was clipped by 5 bases and J by 7 bases, with 14 bases between them. The length of the CDR3 is 13 residues. The CDR3 nucleotides read TGTGCCAGCAGCCTAGACGGGGGAATTGAAGCTTTCTTT. As protein: CASSLDGGIEAFF.

This clonotype was observed a few times. The chain recombines TRBV12-3 or TRBV12-4 with TRBJ1-1; D call uncertain. CDR3 length: 13 residues. Trimming took off 2 bases at V and 3 bases at J, with 7 bases between the two ends. The CDR3 DNA reads TGTGCCAGCAGTTTATCGGCCTACACTGAAGCTTTCTTT. Encoded protein: CASSLSAYTEAFF.

At least ten counts were recorded for this clonotype. The rearrangement uses TRBV11-2 and TRBJ1-1, with D uncertain. This CDR3 has 14 amino acids. V was pared by 1 base and J by 1 base, with 7 bases between. Germline V gives CDR1 SGHAT, CDR2 FQNNGV. CDR3 in amino acids: CASSLALGNTEAFF. In DNA, the CDR3 is TGTGCCAGCAGCTTAGCTTTAGGGAACACTGAAGCTTTCTTT.